The 5 T cell receptor beta chains presented below share a single source sample, sequenced in a study of blood T cell repertoires in COVID-19. Data came from immunoSEQ multiplex PCR; TCRdb stores just in-frame clones and leaves some out. Here the sample spans approximately 81,000 clones, approximately 78% being singletons. Sequenced sample: peripheral blood. These receptors were collected from a human donor in a cohort sampled during active COVID-19.

This clone appeared many times. The V gene is TRBV4-1, the J gene TRBJ2-7; tentatively, D is TRBD2 (6 bases). V was pared by 0 bases and J by 2 bases, with 20 bases between. The CDR3 loop spans 18 amino acids. The germline V gene has CDR1 MGHRA and CDR2 YSYEKL. CDR3 nucleotide sequence: TGCGCCAGCAGCCAAGATAGATCCCCAGGGACTCTTCCCTACGAGCAGTACTTC. Its translation is CASSQDRSPGTLPYEQYF.

The chain carries TRBV27 and TRBJ1-4; 8 nucleotides align to TRBD1. The CDR3 spans 16 residues. With V trimmed by 3 bases and J by 6 bases, 9 bases remained unmatched. Germline V CDR1 and CDR2: MNHEY, SMNVEV (reference sequence). The CDR3 nucleotides read TGTGCCAGCAGTTTCAGAGGCAGGGGGCGGCATGAAAAACTGTTTTTT. Its translation is CASSFRGRGRHEKLFF.

This clone was detected only once. V and J are TRBV4-1 and TRBJ1-4, with unresolved D. The V end was cut by 8 bases, the J end by 2 bases, with 15 bases between. This CDR3 has 15 residues. CDR1 and CDR2 from the germline V gene are MGHRA and YSYEKL. Here the CDR3 DNA reads TGCGCCAGCGGACGAAACGGGGAGACTAATGAAAAACTGTTTTTT. It is translated as CASGRNGETNEKLFF.

V gene TRBV6-5 combines with J gene TRBJ2-7; 11 bases align to TRBD1. There are 16 residues in the CDR3. The V gene's germline CDR1 is MNHEY and CDR2 SVGAGI. The trim removed 2 bases at V and 4 bases at J, leaving 7 bases unmatched. CDR3 sequence: CASSYPLGTGGYEQYF. CDR3 nucleotides: TGTGCCAGCAGTTACCCGCTTGGGACAGGGGGTTACGAGCAGTACTTC.

The CDR3 bases are TGTGCCAGCAGCAAGACAGGGGTTGGGGAAAAACTGTTTTTT. Translated, it gives CASSKTGVGEKLFF. V is TRBV7-9 and J is TRBJ1-4; 8 positions agree with TRBD1. Trimming cost V 5 bases and J 8 bases; bases outside gene matches: 7. The CDR3 has 14 amino acids. Germline V gene data show CDR1 as SEHNR and CDR2 as FQNEAQ (reference sequence).